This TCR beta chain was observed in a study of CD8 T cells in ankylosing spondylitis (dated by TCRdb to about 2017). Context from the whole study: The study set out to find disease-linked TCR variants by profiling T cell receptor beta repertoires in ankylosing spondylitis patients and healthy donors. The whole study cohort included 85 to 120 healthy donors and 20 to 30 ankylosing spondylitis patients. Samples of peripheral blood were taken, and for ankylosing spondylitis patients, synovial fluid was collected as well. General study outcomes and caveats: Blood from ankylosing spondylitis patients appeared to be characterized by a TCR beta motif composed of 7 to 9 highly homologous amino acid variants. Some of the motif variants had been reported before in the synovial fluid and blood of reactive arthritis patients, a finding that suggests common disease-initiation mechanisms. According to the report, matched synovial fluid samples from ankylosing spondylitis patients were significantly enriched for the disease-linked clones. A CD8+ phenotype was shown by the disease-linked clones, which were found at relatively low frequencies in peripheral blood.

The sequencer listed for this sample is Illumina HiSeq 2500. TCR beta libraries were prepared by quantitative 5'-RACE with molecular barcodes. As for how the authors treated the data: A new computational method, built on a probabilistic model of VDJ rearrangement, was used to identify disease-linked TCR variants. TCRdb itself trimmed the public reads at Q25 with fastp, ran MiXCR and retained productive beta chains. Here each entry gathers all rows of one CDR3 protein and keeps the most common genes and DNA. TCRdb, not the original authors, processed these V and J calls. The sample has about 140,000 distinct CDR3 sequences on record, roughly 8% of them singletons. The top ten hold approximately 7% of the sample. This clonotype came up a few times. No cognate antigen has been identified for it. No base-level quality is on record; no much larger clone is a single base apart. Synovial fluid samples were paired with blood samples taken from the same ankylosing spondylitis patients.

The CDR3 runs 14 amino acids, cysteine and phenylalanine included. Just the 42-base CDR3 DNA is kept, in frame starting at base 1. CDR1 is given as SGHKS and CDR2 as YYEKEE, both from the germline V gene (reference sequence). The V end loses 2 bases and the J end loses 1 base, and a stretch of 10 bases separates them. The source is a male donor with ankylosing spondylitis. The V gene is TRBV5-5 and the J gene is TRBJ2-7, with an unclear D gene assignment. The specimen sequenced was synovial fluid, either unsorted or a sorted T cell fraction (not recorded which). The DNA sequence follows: TGTGCCAGCAGCTTCGGCGTCGGGTCCTACGAGCAGTACTTC. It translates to CASSFGVGSYEQYF.